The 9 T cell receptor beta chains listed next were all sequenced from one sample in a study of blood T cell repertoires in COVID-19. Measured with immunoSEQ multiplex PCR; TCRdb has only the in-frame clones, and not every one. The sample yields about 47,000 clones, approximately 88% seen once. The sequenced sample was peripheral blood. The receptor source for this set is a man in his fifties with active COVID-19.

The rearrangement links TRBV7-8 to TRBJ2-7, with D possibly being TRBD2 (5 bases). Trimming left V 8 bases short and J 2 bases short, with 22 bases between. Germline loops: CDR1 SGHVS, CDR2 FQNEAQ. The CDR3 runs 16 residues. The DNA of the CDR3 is TGTGCCAGCGGAGGTGGAGAGGCAAGGAATCCCTACGAGCAGTACTTC. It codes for CASGGGEARNPYEQYF.

In DNA form, the CDR3 reads TGTGCCATCCAGGCAACTTACGGCACTGAAGCTTTCTTT. Translation: CAIQATYGTEAFF. This rearrangement joins TRBV12-3 or TRBV12-4 to TRBJ1-1; D gene unclear. Trimming removed 10 bases from V and 4 bases from J, with 16 bases in between. CDR3 size: 13 residues.

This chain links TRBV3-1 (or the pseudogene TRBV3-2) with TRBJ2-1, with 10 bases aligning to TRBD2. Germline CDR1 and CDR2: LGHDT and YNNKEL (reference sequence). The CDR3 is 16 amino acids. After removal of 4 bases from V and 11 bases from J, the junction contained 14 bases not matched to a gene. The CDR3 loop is CASSLTGQREGLKQFF. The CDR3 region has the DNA TGTGCCAGCAGCCTTACCGGTCAGCGGGAGGGCCTTAAGCAGTTCTTC.

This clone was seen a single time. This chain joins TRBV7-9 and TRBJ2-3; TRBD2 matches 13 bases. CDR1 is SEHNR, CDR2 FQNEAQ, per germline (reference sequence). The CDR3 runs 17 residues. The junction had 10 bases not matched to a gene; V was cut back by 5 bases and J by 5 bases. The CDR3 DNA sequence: TGTGCCAGCAGCCCTGCGGGACTAGCGGGGTTTAGAGATACGCAGTATTTT. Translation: CASSPAGLAGFRDTQYF.

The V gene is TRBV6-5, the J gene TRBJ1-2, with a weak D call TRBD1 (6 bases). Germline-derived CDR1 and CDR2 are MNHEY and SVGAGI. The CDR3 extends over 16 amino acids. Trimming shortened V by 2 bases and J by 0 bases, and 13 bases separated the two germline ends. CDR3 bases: TGTGCCAGCAGTTACCTCAGGGGTCTGACTAACTATGGCTACACCTTC. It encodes CASSYLRGLTNYGYTF.

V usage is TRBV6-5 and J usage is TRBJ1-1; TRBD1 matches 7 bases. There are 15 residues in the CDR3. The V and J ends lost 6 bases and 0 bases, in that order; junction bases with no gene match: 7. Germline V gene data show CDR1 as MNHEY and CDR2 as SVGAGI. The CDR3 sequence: CASRLQGTVNTEAFF. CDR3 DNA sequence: TGTGCCAGCAGGCTACAGGGGACTGTGAACACTGAAGCTTTCTTT.

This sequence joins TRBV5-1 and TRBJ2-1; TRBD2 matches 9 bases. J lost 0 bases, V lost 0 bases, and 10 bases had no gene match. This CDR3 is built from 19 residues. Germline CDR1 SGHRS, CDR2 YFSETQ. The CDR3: CASSLASGSGGLSYNEQFF. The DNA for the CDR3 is TGCGCCAGCAGCTTGGCCTCTGGTAGCGGGGGCCTCTCCTACAATGAGCAGTTCTTC.

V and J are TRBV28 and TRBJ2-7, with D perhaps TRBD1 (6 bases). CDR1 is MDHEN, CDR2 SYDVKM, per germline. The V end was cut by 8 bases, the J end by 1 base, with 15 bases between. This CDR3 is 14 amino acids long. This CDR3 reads CASVGPDSSYEQYF. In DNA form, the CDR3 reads TGTGCCAGCGTTGGCCCGGACAGTTCCTACGAGCAGTACTTC.

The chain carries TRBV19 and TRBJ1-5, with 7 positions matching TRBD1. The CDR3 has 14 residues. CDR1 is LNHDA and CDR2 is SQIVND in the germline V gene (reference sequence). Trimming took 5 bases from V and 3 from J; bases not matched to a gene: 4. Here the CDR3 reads CASSGDSSNQPQHF. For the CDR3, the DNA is TGTGCCAGTAGTGGGGACAGTTCCAATCAGCCCCAGCATTTT.